A single sample gave rise to the 26 T cell receptor beta chains below, sequenced in a study of blood T cell repertoires in COVID-19. Some clones are missing from TCRdb's copy, which holds only in-frame ones; the method was immunoSEQ multiplex PCR. The repertoire consists of almost 250,000 clones, with approximately 85% occurring once and the leading ten covering approximately 5%. Sequencing input: peripheral blood. These receptors were obtained from a woman of 80 years or more with COVID-19, enrolled during active disease.

The genes are TRBV29-1 and TRBJ2-3, with 9 nucleotides matching TRBD2. The germline V gene has CDR1 SQVTM and CDR2 ANQGSEA. The J segment lost 4 bases and the V segment lost 8 bases, leaving 10 bases of the junction unmatched. This CDR3 has 14 amino acids. CDR3: CSLQRGVGPDTQYF. The CDR3 coding sequence is TGCAGCCTACAGCGGGGGGTAGGCCCAGATACGCAGTATTTT.

The chain combines TRBV2 with TRBJ1-1; D gene unclear. Germline lookup yields CDR1 SNHLY and CDR2 FYNNEI. The CDR3 consists of 15 residues. Trimming left V 1 base short and J 4 bases short, with 13 bases between. The CDR3 DNA follows: TGTGCCAGCAGTGAAGGCGGGTTGGGGTCCACTGAAGCTTTCTTT. Protein product: CASSEGGLGSTEAFF.

This sequence joins TRBV21-1 and TRBJ2-1; the table gives TRBD2 as D, unverified against the DNA. TRBV21-1 is labeled a pseudogene. The CDR3 is made up of 17 amino acids. The CDR3 spells CASIPPSGVRSYNEQFF. In DNA, the CDR3 is TGTGCCAGCATCCCCCCCAGCGGGGTACGGTCCTACAATGAGCAGTTCTTC.

The V gene is TRBV6-5, the J gene TRBJ2-5, with a weak D call TRBD1 (6 bases). Trimming took 9 bases from V and 13 from J, leaving 21 bases between them. Germline CDR1 MNHEY, CDR2 SVGAGI. The CDR3 is made up of 12 amino acids. CDR3 region: CASSYQGRSLYF. As DNA, the CDR3 is TGTGCCAGTTCGTACCAGGGGCGCTCATTGTACTTC.

The gene calls are TRBV6-4 and TRBJ2-2; 7 nucleotides match TRBD1. There are 17 residues in the CDR3. The J segment lost 0 bases and the V segment lost 5 bases, leaving 9 bases of the junction unmatched. Germline lookup yields CDR1 MRHNA and CDR2 SNTAGT. The CDR3, as DNA: TGTGCCAGCAGTCTCCGAGGACAGGTCGCGAACACCGGGGAGCTGTTTTTT. Translating it yields CASSLRGQVANTGELFF.

The chain has TRBV6-5 and TRBJ1-5; D is possibly TRBD1 (6 bases). Trimming cost V 10 bases and J 9 bases, with 22 bases left between them. CDR3 length: 14 amino acids. CDR1 is MNHEY, CDR2 SVGAGI, per germline. The CDR3 DNA reads TGTGCCACCACTTACTTTCCAGGGGACCCGCCCCAGCATTTT. Translation: CATTYFPGDPPQHF.

The rearrangement uses TRBV19 and TRBJ2-1; D perhaps matches TRBD2 (6 bases). The germline CDR1 and CDR2 sequences are LNHDA and SQIVND (reference sequence). This CDR3 region has 16 residues. The ends were cut back, 3 bases at V and 8 bases at J, with 20 bases in the middle. In nucleotides, the CDR3 is TGTGCCAGTAGTATGAAGGGAGGCCTTGGGAACCATGAGCAGTTCTTC. This encodes CASSMKGGLGNHEQFF. The full variable domain, in which reference TRBV19 and TRBJ2-1 provide the parts outside the CDR3, is DGGITQSPKYLFRKEGQNVTLSCEQNLNHDAMYWYRQDPGQGLRLIYYSQIVNDFQKGDIAEGYSVSREKKESFPLTVTSAQKNPTAFYLCASSMKGGLGNHEQFFGPGTRLTVL.

The chain couples TRBV10-2 to TRBJ2-5, with 8 nucleotides matching TRBD2. This CDR3 region has 15 residues. Germline V CDR1 and CDR2: WSHSY, SAAADI. V shed 0 bases, J shed 5 bases, and the junction held 5 bases outside the gene matches. The CDR3 sequence is CASSESRGGHETQYF. In DNA, the CDR3 is TGCGCCAGCAGTGAGTCCCGGGGGGGCCATGAGACCCAGTACTTC.

This chain joins TRBV2 and TRBJ1-2; maybe TRBD1 (5 bases). CDR1 and CDR2 from the germline V gene are SNHLY and FYNNEI. There are 11 residues in the CDR3. V lost 5 bases to trimming and J lost 8 bases, with 9 bases between them. This chain's CDR3 is CASSPGRGYTF. The DNA for the CDR3 is TGTGCCAGCAGTCCAGGGCGCGGCTACACCTTC.

This chain connects TRBV28 to TRBJ2-1, with 7 bases that match TRBD1. CDR3 length: 16 residues. V lost 4 bases and J lost 0; bases outside the gene matches: 6. Germline CDR1 reads MDHEN; CDR2 reads SYDVKM. DNA for the CDR3: TGTGCCAGCAGTTCCGGACAGGCAAGCTCCTACAATGAGCAGTTCTTC. Translated, it gives CASSSGQASSYNEQFF.

In this sample, this clone turned up a few times. The chain combines TRBV18 with TRBJ2-7, with D perhaps matching TRBD1 (6 bases). Trimming removed 6 bases at V and 5 bases at J, with 20 bases between. This CDR3 is 15 amino acids long. Per germline, CDR1 KGHSH and CDR2 LQKENI. CDR3: CASSRRQGLGNEQYF. Here the CDR3 DNA reads TGTGCCAGCTCCCGGCGTCAGGGGCTGGGGAACGAGCAGTACTTC.

This clone turned up a few times. CDR3 loop: CASSLRENTEAFF. CDR3 in DNA: TGTGCCAGCAGCTTAAGAGAGAACACTGAAGCTTTCTTT. The chain is built from TRBV7-9 and TRBJ1-1; no definite D call. This CDR3 is built from 13 residues. The germline V gene encodes CDR1 SEHNR and CDR2 FQNEAQ (reference sequence). Trimming removed 2 bases at V and 1 base at J, with 5 bases between.

V is TRBV12-3 or TRBV12-4 and J is TRBJ1-2, with TRBD1 matching 8 bases. J gave up 9 bases and V 5 bases, and 8 bases lay outside the gene matches. This CDR3 has 13 residues. The chain's CDR3 is CASSPTGVESYTF. The CDR3 DNA is TGTGCCAGCAGTCCGACAGGGGTGGAAAGCTACACCTTC.

The chain combines TRBV23-1 with TRBJ1-2; TRBD1 matches at 7 bases. TRBV23-1 is an ORF, and what it does is uncertain. The CDR3 spans 12 residues. The V and J ends lost 7 bases and 14 bases, in that order; junction bases with no gene match: 13. CDR3 amino acids: CASIWTGPVETF. DNA of the CDR3: TGCGCCAGCATCTGGACAGGTCCCGTTGAGACCTTC.

The chain recombines TRBV6-1 with TRBJ1-2, with 10 bases identical to TRBD1. Unmatched junction bases numbered 9, after V lost 3 bases and J lost 2 bases. Germline-derived CDR1 and CDR2 are MNHNS and SASEGT. CDR3 length: 17 residues. CDR3 sequence: CASSDQGQGPRNYGYTF. The CDR3 bases are TGTGCCAGCAGTGATCAGGGACAGGGGCCGAGGAACTATGGCTACACCTTC.

This chain links TRBV19 with TRBJ2-5, with 10 bases lining up with TRBD2. The CDR3 extends over 17 amino acids. Germline values: CDR1 LNHDA, CDR2 SQIVND (reference sequence). The junction had 10 bases not matched to a gene; V was cut back by 4 bases and J by 2 bases. CDR3 DNA sequence: TGTGCCAGTAGTAGGGCCCTAGCGGGGGTTCGTCAAGAGACCCAGTACTTC. This codes for CASSRALAGVRQETQYF.

As for this clone: This CDR3 is also generated by other DNA sequences in the sample. The V call is TRBV5-1, the J call TRBJ2-5, with 11 bases aligning to TRBD2. This CDR3 has 16 residues. The germline gives CDR1 SGHRS, CDR2 YFSETQ. V shed 0 bases, J shed 1 base, and the junction held 2 bases outside the gene matches. The CDR3 DNA is TGCGCCAGCAGCTTGGGTCTAGCGGGGGGCCAAGAGACCCAGTACTTC. Residues: CASSLGLAGGQETQYF.

This clone was observed a handful of times. V usage is TRBV19 and J usage is TRBJ1-5; TRBD1 matches at 7 bases. Germline V gene data show CDR1 as LNHDA and CDR2 as SQIVND (reference sequence). This CDR3 spans 15 amino acids. Trimming took 7 bases from V and 2 from J; bases not matched to a gene: 8. CDR3 residues: CASTTGVIGNQPQHF. The CDR3 DNA sequence: TGTGCCAGTACCACAGGGGTGATCGGCAATCAGCCCCAGCATTTT.

V is TRBV2 and J is TRBJ1-1, with a weak D call TRBD1 (6 bases). V lost 4 bases, J lost 2 bases, and 14 bases lay in between. The CDR3 sequence is 15 residues long. Per the germline V gene, CDR1 is SNHLY and CDR2 is FYNNEI. The CDR3 loop reads CASSGRAQGNTEAFF. DNA for the CDR3: TGTGCCAGCAGTGGACGAGCACAGGGTAACACTGAAGCTTTCTTT.

Of note for this clone: This same CDR3 is encoded by further DNA sequences in the sample. The V gene is TRBV5-1, the J gene TRBJ2-2, with 9 bases identical to TRBD1. CDR3 length equals 15 residues. Germline values: CDR1 SGHRS, CDR2 YFSETQ. J gave up 3 bases and V 4 bases, and 4 bases lay outside the gene matches. CDR3 sequence: CASSLTGGDTGELFF. Written as DNA, the CDR3 is TGCGCCAGCAGCCTGACAGGGGGAGACACCGGGGAGCTGTTTTTT.

The chain is built from TRBV10-3 and TRBJ2-5; TRBD2 matches at 7 bases. The ends lost 3 bases at V and 5 bases at J; junction bases unmatched: 3. Germline CDR1 is ENHRY and CDR2 is SYGVKD. This CDR3 is 13 amino acids long. The CDR3 DNA reads TGTGCCATCAGTGAAGGGAGGGAGGAGACCCAGTACTTC. Its translation is CAISEGREETQYF.

The chain links TRBV28 to TRBJ1-1; D perhaps matches TRBD1 (6 bases). The length of the CDR3 is 16 residues. From germline, CDR1 is MDHEN and CDR2 SYDVKM. V was shortened by 2 bases and J by 0 bases, with 13 bases between the two germline ends. The CDR3 here is CASSLPDRTLNTEAFF. In DNA form, the CDR3 reads TGTGCCAGCAGTTTACCCGACAGGACCTTGAACACTGAAGCTTTCTTT.

The CDR3 region is CASSEAGVSNQPQHF. The CDR3 DNA sequence: TGTGCCAGCAGTGAAGCCGGGGTTAGCAATCAGCCCCAGCATTTT. This chain joins TRBV6-1 and TRBJ1-5; D is unclear. V lost 0 bases to trimming and J lost 0 bases, with 6 bases between them. CDR3 size: 15 residues. Germline-derived CDR1 and CDR2 are MNHNS and SASEGT.

This sequence joins TRBV19 and TRBJ1-2; D gene unclear. CDR1 LNHDA and CDR2 SQIVND come from the germline V gene (reference sequence). There are 14 residues in the CDR3. Trimming cost V 3 bases and J 5 bases, with 13 bases left between them. The CDR3 bases are TGTGCCAGTAGTATGACTAGTCCTCTTTATGGCTACACCTTC. Its protein product is CASSMTSPLYGYTF.

The chain couples TRBV6-2 or TRBV6-3 to TRBJ2-5, with D tentatively TRBD2 (6 bases). With 2 bases removed from V and 1 base from J, the gap between germline ends came to 8 bases. In germline, CDR1 is MNHEY, CDR2 SVGEGT. The CDR3 extends over 14 amino acids. Here the CDR3 reads CASSYAGTQETQYF. In DNA form, the CDR3 reads TGTGCCAGCAGTTACGCGGGGACCCAAGAGACCCAGTACTTC.

The chain recombines TRBV18 with TRBJ1-1; D is unresolved. In germline, CDR1 is KGHSH, CDR2 LQKENI. The CDR3 contains 14 residues. Trimming cost V 1 base and J 6 bases, with 12 bases left between them. The CDR3 bases are TGTGCCAGCTCACCACAGGAGGGTCTCGCTGAAGCTTTCTTT. Residues: CASSPQEGLAEAFF.